This note documents a single T cell receptor (beta chain) sequence. No antigen is known for it. No much larger clone is present one base from it, and per-base qualities are unavailable. TCRbeta CDR3 regions were amplified from genomic DNA by means of the immunoSEQ Assay, a bias-controlled multiplex PCR. For the original study's pipeline: Nucleated cell counts per sample were estimated from amplification of reference gene primers within the assay. Sequence reads were collapsed and filtered to measure the absolute abundance of every unique TCRbeta CDR3 rearrangement. For each sample, productive Simpson clonality was calculated as the square root of Simpson's diversity index over productive rearrangements. Not all clones reach the TCRdb copy of this immuneACCESS table, which keeps in-frame sequences only. Checked studies attribute under half of the gap to unresolved V genes and leave the rest unexplained. V and J calls and clone size follow that table, whereas D and trimming were derived from the DNA. The sample profile shows around 250,000 clones; around 90% of them were found once. The ten largest make up about 0.7% of the sample.

Whole blood was collected in K2EDTA tubes by collaborating institutions according to the institutions' own protocols. For TCRbeta analysis, collaborators shipped samples in one of three forms: frozen whole blood, isolated PBMCs, or DNA extracted from either of those sample types. The source of the sample is a study of blood T cell repertoires in COVID-19 (dated by TCRdb to the early 2020s). For context, the study as a whole: The collaborator samples originated in the United States, Italy and Spain and spanned the acute and convalescent phases of COVID-19. The material from the prospective study consisted of cDNA or gDNA derived from T cells, B-cell-depleted T cells, or PBMCs. Deeply sampled blood TCRbeta repertoires from subjects exposed to, actively infected with, or recovered from COVID-19 were included in the dataset. A freely available public database, intended as a resource for researchers studying the immune response to SARS-CoV-2, is where the repertoires were released. Samples came from the ongoing ImmuneRACE study (first 160 participants) plus 1,254 subjects from 6 global collaborators. Sample metadata almost always included a de-identified subject ID, COVID-19 status, age in years and sex. Where available, HLA class I and class II types were taken from metadata supplied by the sample provider and were not determined by assay-based typing. On the study overall, not on this receptor specifically: The quantity of clinical and demographic metadata differed by source and by participant and was supplied without curation.

For this chain, trimming is 2 bases at the V end and 3 bases at the J end, and the number of junction bases without a gene match is 6. According to the germline V gene, CDR1 reads SGHTA and CDR2 reads FQGNSA. Including the terminal cysteine and phenylalanine, the CDR3 comprises 15 residues. The only DNA kept is the CDR3, 45 bases in frame from the first base. The origin of this receptor is a human donor in a cohort sampled during active COVID-19. This chain joins TRBV7-2 to TRBJ2-7; TRBD2 fits 8 bases in the junction. The sequenced material came from peripheral blood. The CDR3 protein: CASSLSPSGHYEQYF. The DNA sequence follows: TGTGCCAGCAGCTTAAGTCCTAGCGGGCACTACGAGCAGTACTTC. The CDR3 plus the reference TRBV7-2 and TRBJ2-7 genes for the other parts give the full variable domain: GAGVSQSPSNKVTEKGKDVELRCDPISGHTALYWYRQSLGQGLEFLIYFQGNSAPDKSGLPSDRFSAERTGGSVSTLTIQRTQQEDSAVYLCASSLSPSGHYEQYFGPGTRLTVT.